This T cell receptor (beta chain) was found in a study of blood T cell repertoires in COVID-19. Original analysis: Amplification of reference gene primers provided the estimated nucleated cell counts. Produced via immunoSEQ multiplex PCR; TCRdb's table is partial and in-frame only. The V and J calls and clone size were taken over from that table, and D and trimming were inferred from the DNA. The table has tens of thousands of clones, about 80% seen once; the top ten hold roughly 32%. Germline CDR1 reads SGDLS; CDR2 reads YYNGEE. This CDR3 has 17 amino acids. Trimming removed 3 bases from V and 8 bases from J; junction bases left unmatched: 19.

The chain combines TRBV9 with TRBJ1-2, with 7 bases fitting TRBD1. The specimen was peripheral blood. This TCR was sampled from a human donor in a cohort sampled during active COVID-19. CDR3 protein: CASSAKGQVSIPSGYTF. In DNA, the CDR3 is TGTGCCAGCAGCGCCAAAGGACAGGTTTCCATACCCAGCGGCTACACCTTC.